This T cell receptor (beta chain) derives from a study of blood T cell repertoires in COVID-19. This clone was seen a single time. Methods used by the authors: Quantification of nucleated cells was approximated via reference gene primer amplification. The data were produced by immunoSEQ multiplex PCR, yet TCRdb's version contains in-frame clones alone and is incomplete. V, J and clone size are those of that table, while D and trimming were read from the DNA. The table lists tens of thousands of clones, about nine tenths of them singletons. The CDR3 is 16 residues long. With 2 bases removed from V and 9 bases from J, the gap between germline ends came to 17 bases. Germline V gene lookup returns CDR1 KGHSH and CDR2 LQKENI.

This TCR was sampled from a human donor in a cohort sampled during active COVID-19. What was sequenced was peripheral blood. The chain uses TRBV18 and TRBJ1-6; the D gene is possibly TRBD1 (5 bases). This CDR3 is CASSPRAGGASSPLHF. CDR3 DNA sequence: TGTGCCAGCTCACCAAGGGCCGGAGGGGCGAGTTCACCCCTCCACTTT.